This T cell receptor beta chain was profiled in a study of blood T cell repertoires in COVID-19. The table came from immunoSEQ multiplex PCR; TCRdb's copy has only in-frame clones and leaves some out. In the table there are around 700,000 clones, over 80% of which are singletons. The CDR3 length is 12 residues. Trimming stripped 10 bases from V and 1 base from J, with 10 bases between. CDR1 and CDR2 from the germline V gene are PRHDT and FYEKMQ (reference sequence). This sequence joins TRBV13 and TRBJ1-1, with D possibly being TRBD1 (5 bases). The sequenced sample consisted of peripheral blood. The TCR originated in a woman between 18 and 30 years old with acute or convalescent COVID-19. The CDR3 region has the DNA TGTGCCACCCTCGGACAGAACACTGAAGCTTTCTTT. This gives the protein CATLGQNTEAFF. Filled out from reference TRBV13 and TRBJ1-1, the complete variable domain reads AAGVIQSPRHLIKEKRETATLKCYPIPRHDTVYWYQQGPGQDPQFLISFYEKMQSDKGSIPDRFSAQQFSDYHSELNMSSLELGDSALYFCATLGQNTEAFFGQGTRLTVV.